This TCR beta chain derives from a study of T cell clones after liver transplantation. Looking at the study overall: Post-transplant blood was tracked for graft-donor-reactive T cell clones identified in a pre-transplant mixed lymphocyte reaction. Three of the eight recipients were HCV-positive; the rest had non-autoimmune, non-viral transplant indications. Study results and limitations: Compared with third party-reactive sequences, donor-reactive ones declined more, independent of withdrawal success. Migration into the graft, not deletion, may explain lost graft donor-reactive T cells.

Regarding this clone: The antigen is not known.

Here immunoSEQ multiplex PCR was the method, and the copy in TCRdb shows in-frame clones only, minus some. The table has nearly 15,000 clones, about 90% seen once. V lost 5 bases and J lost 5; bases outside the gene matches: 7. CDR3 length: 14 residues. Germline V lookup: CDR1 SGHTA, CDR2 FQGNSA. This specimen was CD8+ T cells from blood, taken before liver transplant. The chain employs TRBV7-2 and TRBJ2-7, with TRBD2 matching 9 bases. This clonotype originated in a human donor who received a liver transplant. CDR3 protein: CASSLSGSRNEQYF. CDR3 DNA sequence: TGTGCCAGCAGCCTTAGCGGGAGTAGGAACGAGCAGTACTTC.